Shown below are 19 T cell receptor beta chains from a single sample sequenced in a study of T cell responses to AZD1222 COVID-19 vaccine. The method was immunoSEQ multiplex PCR; TCRdb's version includes in-frame clones alone and lacks a portion of them. In the table there are 85,000 to 130,000 clones, over 75% of which are singletons. The source was peripheral blood, collected on day 0 of AZD1222 vaccination. All receptors come from an adult in good health.

This clone came up once. J is TRBJ1-2 and V is TRBV6-4; 8 bases map to TRBD1. V trimming: 2 bases; J trimming: 7 bases; junction bases outside the gene matches: 9. The germline CDR1 and CDR2 sequences are MRHNA and SNTAGT. The CDR3 spans 15 residues. In nucleotides, the CDR3 is TGTGCCAGCAGTGACGCCGCGGACAGGGAGACTGGCTACACCTTC. Protein product: CASSDAADRETGYTF.

This chain links TRBV2 with TRBJ2-1; 9 nucleotides match TRBD1. Germline V gene data show CDR1 as SNHLY and CDR2 as FYNNEI. The junction had 10 bases not matched to a gene; V was cut back by 2 bases and J by 2 bases. CDR3 length: 18 amino acids. The CDR3 nucleotides are TGTGCCAGCAGTGAAAACAGGGGGCGGTCGGGGACCTACAATGAGCAGTTCTTC. Translation gives CASSENRGRSGTYNEQFF.

The V gene is TRBV6-5, the J gene TRBJ2-2; possibly TRBD1 for D (6 bases). Trimming cost V 0 bases and J 1 base, with 6 bases left between them. In germline, CDR1 is MNHEY, CDR2 SVGAGI. The CDR3 sequence is 15 residues long. Here the CDR3 DNA reads TGTGCCAGCAGTTACTCGGGACAGAACACCGGGGAGCTGTTTTTT. Encoded protein: CASSYSGQNTGELFF.

The V gene is TRBV5-4, the J gene TRBJ1-2, with a weak D call TRBD1 (5 bases). Trimming shortened V by 4 bases and J by 5 bases, and 21 bases separated the two germline ends. The germline V gene encodes CDR1 SGHNT and CDR2 YYREEE (reference sequence). The CDR3 extends over 16 amino acids. The CDR3 protein is CASSTPEVGGVYGYTF. CDR3 nucleotides: TGTGCCAGCAGCACCCCCGAGGTGGGGGGGGTTTATGGCTACACCTTC.

This clone was recorded once. The V call is TRBV6-1, the J call TRBJ2-6; D ambiguous. From germline, CDR1 is MNHNS and CDR2 SASEGT. V was shortened by 3 bases and J by 0 bases, with 6 bases between the two germline ends. The length of the CDR3 is 15 residues. This CDR3 is CASSESNSGANVLTF. CDR3 DNA sequence: TGTGCCAGCAGTGAGTCAAACTCTGGGGCCAACGTCCTGACTTTC.

The V call is TRBV14, the J call TRBJ1-2; D gene uncertain. Trimming took off 5 bases at V and 8 bases at J, with 9 bases between the two ends. The CDR3 contains 11 residues. Germline lookup yields CDR1 SGHDN and CDR2 FVKESK. The CDR3 here is CASSAHSGYTF. DNA for the CDR3: TGTGCCAGCAGCGCCCATAGCGGCTACACCTTC.

V gene TRBV11-3 combines with J gene TRBJ2-2; D is ambiguous. V gave up 2 bases and J gave up 0 bases, with 16 bases separating them. CDR3 length equals 18 residues. Germline V gene data show CDR1 as SGHNT and CDR2 as YENEEA. DNA of the CDR3: TGTGCCAGCAGCTTAAATTACCCATTTCAGGCGAACACCGGGGAGCTGTTTTTT. Translating gives CASSLNYPFQANTGELFF. The full variable domain, rest sourced from reference TRBV11-3 and TRBJ2-2, is EAGVVQSPRYKIIEKKQPVAFWCNPISGHNTLYWYLQNLGQGPELLIRYENEEAVDDSQLPKDRFSAERLKGVDSTLKIQPAELGDSAVYLCASSLNYPFQANTGELFFGEGSRLTVL.

The chain couples TRBV2 to TRBJ2-1, with TRBD2 identical over 7 bases. V dropped 10 bases and J dropped 8; count of bases not matched to a gene: 11. This CDR3 is built from 13 residues. Germline CDR1 is SNHLY and CDR2 is FYNNEI. CDR3 coding DNA: TGTGCCACCGGGAGGACTGGATTCGATGAGCAGTTCTTC. This encodes CATGRTGFDEQFF.

The J gene is TRBJ2-3, the V gene TRBV5-8; D not resolved. This CDR3 contains 15 residues. Trimming pared 0 bases from V and 2 bases from J, leaving 10 bases between. In germline, CDR1 is SGHTS, CDR2 YDEGEE. CDR3 bases: TGTGCCAGCAGCTTGGAGGGCAGGCACACAGATACGCAGTATTTT. Translating gives CASSLEGRHTDTQYF.

The chain has TRBV19 and TRBJ1-2, with D unclear. CDR1 is LNHDA, CDR2 SQIVND, per germline (reference sequence). This CDR3 contains 14 residues. V gave up 2 bases and J gave up 6 bases, with 13 bases separating them. In DNA form, the CDR3 reads TGTGCCAGTAGTATAAAGGGTACGGCCCATGGCTACACCTTC. Amino acid sequence: CASSIKGTAHGYTF.

This clone was observed a single time. The chain is built from TRBV4-2 and TRBJ1-4, with TRBD1 identical over 8 bases. Looked up from germline, CDR1 is LGHNA and CDR2 is YNFKEQ. The trim removed 4 bases at V and 9 bases at J, leaving 16 bases unmatched. CDR3 length: 17 amino acids. Here the CDR3 DNA reads TGTGCCAGCAGCCCATCATCTCAGGGGGCGAAAATGAAAAAACTGTTTTTT. This gives the protein CASSPSSQGAKMKKLFF.

The chain couples TRBV3-1 (or the pseudogene TRBV3-2) to TRBJ1-2, with no clear D. Germline CDR1 is LGHDT and CDR2 is YNNKEL (reference sequence). Trimming took 4 bases from V and 1 from J, leaving 13 bases between them. The CDR3 contains 15 residues. The CDR3 sequence is CASSPRALYNYGYTF. The CDR3 bases are TGTGCCAGCAGCCCCCGGGCCCTTTATAACTATGGCTACACCTTC.

The chain joins TRBV27 to TRBJ1-1, with D perhaps TRBD1 (5 bases). This CDR3 region has 15 residues. The germline V gene encodes CDR1 MNHEY and CDR2 SMNVEV (reference sequence). With 8 bases removed from V and 0 bases from J, the gap between germline ends came to 16 bases. The CDR3 nucleotides are TGTGCCAGCCTCGCGGGGCGTGGAATGAACACTGAAGCTTTCTTT. Translated, it gives CASLAGRGMNTEAFF.

The V call is TRBV5-6, the J call TRBJ1-2, with TRBD1 matching 7 bases. CDR3 length equals 15 residues. Germline CDR1 and CDR2: SGHDT and YYEEEE. With 1 base clipped from V and 8 bases from J, the junction kept 11 bases outside the gene matches. The chain's CDR3 is CASSLLTGSFYGYTF. The CDR3, as DNA: TGTGCCAGCAGCTTGTTGACAGGGTCTTTTTACGGCTACACCTTC.

The chain links TRBV2 to TRBJ2-1; D is unclear. CDR1 SNHLY and CDR2 FYNNEI come from the germline V gene. This CDR3 has 14 amino acids. The ends were cut back, 5 bases at V and 4 bases at J, with 12 bases in the middle. The CDR3 region is CASSRTSFYNEQFF. Written as DNA, the CDR3 is TGTGCCAGCAGTAGGACGTCCTTTTACAATGAGCAGTTCTTC. The complete variable domain, with remaining parts taken from reference TRBV2 and TRBJ2-1, reads EPEVTQTPSHQVTQMGQEVILRCVPISNHLYFYWYRQILGQKVEFLVSFYNNEISEKSEIFDDQFSVERPDGSNFTLKIRSTKLEDSAMYFCASSRTSFYNEQFFGPGTRLTVL.

Of note for this clone: Lacking the conserved final phenylalanine or tryptophan, this CDR3 likely reflects a read error. V and J are TRBV4-1 and TRBJ1-6; the D gene is possibly TRBD1 (5 bases). This CDR3 has 13 residues. Trimming shortened V by 4 bases and J by 7 bases, and 8 bases separated the two germline ends. Germline lookup yields CDR1 MGHRA and CDR2 YSYEKL. The CDR3 is CASSPDRNSPLHL. CDR3 DNA: TGCGCCAGCAGCCCCGACAGAAATTCACCCCTCCACCTT.

The chain links TRBV19 to TRBJ1-2; D gene unclear. Germline V CDR1 and CDR2: LNHDA, SQIVND (reference sequence). V lost 7 bases and J 0 bases, leaving 12 bases between the germline ends. The CDR3 length is 14 residues. The CDR3 DNA reads TGTGCCAGTACCTTCCGGGCCGCTAACTATGGCTACACCTTC. This gives the protein CASTFRAANYGYTF.

The chain has TRBV4-1 and TRBJ2-3; 13 bases are a match to TRBD2. The V and J ends lost 4 bases and 7 bases, in that order; junction bases with no gene match: 5. Germline V gene sequence: CDR1 MGHRA, CDR2 YSYEKL. This CDR3 comprises 15 residues. The CDR3 here is CASSRGLAGENTQYF. CDR3 DNA: TGCGCCAGCAGCCGAGGACTAGCGGGGGAAAATACGCAGTATTTT.

V usage is TRBV10-3 and J usage is TRBJ2-7; TRBD1 matches at 9 bases. Per the germline V gene, CDR1 is ENHRY and CDR2 is SYGVKD. This CDR3 spans 15 amino acids. Trimming removed 6 bases from V and 7 bases from J; junction bases left unmatched: 13. As DNA, the CDR3 is TGTGCCATCAGAACCGGGACAGGGCCCGCGGGTGAGCAGTACTTC. Translation: CAIRTGTGPAGEQYF.